This T cell receptor beta chain was observed in a study of blood T cell repertoires in COVID-19. Clones were read by immunoSEQ multiplex PCR, and TCRdb kept only the in-frame ones, dropping some. The sample comprises around 230,000 clones, 70% to 90% of which are singletons, and 2.5% to 3.5% rests with the top ten. V lost 5 bases and J lost 3, with 11 bases in between. Germline V gene lookup returns CDR1 LGHDT and CDR2 YNNKEL (reference sequence). The CDR3 contains 14 residues. Specimen: PBMCs or T cells enriched from blood (not recorded which). The rearrangement links TRBV3-1 (or the pseudogene TRBV3-2) to TRBJ1-5; D remains ambiguous. The clonotype comes from a middle-aged woman with acute COVID-19. For the CDR3, the DNA is TGTGCCAGCAGCTTCCCTGGGCTCAATCAGCCCCAGCATTTT. Protein product: CASSFPGLNQPQHF.